The sequence of this TCR beta chain was determined in a study of shared clonotypes between healthy human individuals. Study conclusions and caveats: The study sampled only blood, and tissue repertoires likely differ. About 5% of naive CD4 clonotypes were common to a handful of donors.

Remarks on this clone: Its target is not known. Additional DNA sequences in this sample encode the identical CDR3.

The donors were adults (healthy and HIV-negative) with no recent acute infections or vaccinations. Profiled with immunoSEQ multiplex PCR; TCRdb holds only in-frame clones, not every one. This table has about 1 million clones, about 75% appearing once. The CDR3 loop spans 13 amino acids. Trimming took 2 bases from V and 3 from J, leaving 10 bases between them. From germline, CDR1 is GTSNPN and CDR2 SVGIG (reference sequence). Sequencing input: memory CD4+ T cells sorted from blood. This sample's subset: CD45RA-negative fraction. The chain has TRBV30 and TRBJ2-5; perhaps TRBD1 as D (6 bases). This receptor was taken from a man between 18 and 29 years old in good health. CDR3 nucleotides: TGTGCCTGGAGTAGGGGACAAAAAGAGACCCAGTACTTC. Translated: CAWSRGQKETQYF.